Listed below are T cell receptor beta chains from one sample, sequenced in a study of T cell repertoires in cytomegalovirus infection. These receptors lack a known antigen. TCRdb fed the reads into MiXCR, producing one record per CDR3 protein. The sample holds hundreds of thousands of distinct CDR3 sequences, approximately 30% seen once. The starting material was cultured CD8+ T cells from PBMCs, obtained from culture after CMV antigen stimulation. Every receptor here comes from a human donor in good health (CMV status not recorded). Some clones in this sample may be carry-over from other donors' samples. Both conserved end residues are part of each CDR3. Fields, in order: V gene, D gene, clone size, J gene, CDR3 DNA, CDR3 protein. A D gene is named only where the DNA matches it firmly. Size is omitted from some rows. Given values are once, few, many or a class for expanded clones.

V gene: TRBV18; D gene: .; clone size: few; J gene: TRBJ1-1; CDR3 DNA: TGTGCCAGCTCCCGTGCACCTACAGGGTTAGACACTGAAGCTTTCTTT; CDR3 protein: CASSRAPTGLDTEAFF
V gene: TRBV2; D gene: .; clone size: many; J gene: TRBJ2-2; CDR3 DNA: TGTGCCAAGGACAGTAACACCGGGGAGCTGTTTTTT; CDR3 protein: CAKDSNTGELFF
V gene: TRBV6-6; D gene: .; clone size: few; J gene: TRBJ1-1; CDR3 DNA: TGTGCCAGCACCGAGGACAGGAACACTGAAGCTTTCTTT; CDR3 protein: CASTEDRNTEAFF
V gene: TRBV7-6; D gene: .; clone size: few; J gene: TRBJ1-1; CDR3 DNA: TGTGCCAGCAGCTTAAGGGCCCAGGGTTGGACTGAAGCTTTCTTT; CDR3 protein: CASSLRAQGWTEAFF
V gene: TRBV4-2; D gene: .; clone size: .; J gene: TRBJ1-2; CDR3 DNA: TGTGCCAGCAGCCAAGATCGCGGCTACACCTTC; CDR3 protein: CASSQDRGYTF
V gene: TRBV7-8; D gene: .; clone size: .; J gene: TRBJ2-7; CDR3 DNA: TGTGCCAGCAGCTTAGGAATAGGATCCTACGAGCAGTACTTC; CDR3 protein: CASSLGIGSYEQYF
V gene: TRBV12-3/TRBV12-4; D gene: .; clone size: .; J gene: TRBJ1-1; CDR3 DNA: TGTGCCAGTACCGAACGAGTCACTGAAGCTTTCTTT; CDR3 protein: CASTERVTEAFF
V gene: TRBV7-6; D gene: .; clone size: .; J gene: TRBJ1-2; CDR3 DNA: TGTGCCAGCAGCCCACCTTCCCTTGATGGCTACACCTTC; CDR3 protein: CASSPPSLDGYTF
V gene: TRBV7-6; D gene: .; clone size: many; J gene: TRBJ2-7; CDR3 DNA: TGTGCCAGCAGCTTAGGAAGTGATCGGGAGCAGTACTTC; CDR3 protein: CASSLGSDREQYF
V gene: TRBV10-3; D gene: .; clone size: .; J gene: TRBJ1-5; CDR3 DNA: TGTGCCATCAATACAGGGTCGGGACAGCCCCAGCATTTT; CDR3 protein: CAINTGSGQPQHF
V gene: TRBV7-9; D gene: .; clone size: few; J gene: TRBJ2-3; CDR3 DNA: TGTGCCAGCAGCTCATCGACTACGACAGATACGCAGTATTTT; CDR3 protein: CASSSSTTTDTQYF
V gene: TRBV12-3/TRBV12-4; D gene: TRBD2; clone size: many; J gene: TRBJ2-3; CDR3 DNA: TGTGCCAGCAGTTTAGTCCCCAGCGGGGGGCCTAATACGCAGTATTTT; CDR3 protein: CASSLVPSGGPNTQYF
V gene: TRBV10-3; D gene: .; clone size: .; J gene: TRBJ2-5; CDR3 DNA: TGTGCCATCAGTGAGTCAGAAGAGGCCAGTGAGACCCAGTACTTC; CDR3 protein: CAISESEEASETQYF
V gene: TRBV10-1; D gene: TRBD1; clone size: .; J gene: TRBJ1-1; CDR3 DNA: TGCGCCAGCAGTTCGGGACAGGGAGGGTTATGGAACACTGAAGCTTTCTTT; CDR3 protein: CASSSGQGGLWNTEAFF
V gene: TRBV27; D gene: .; clone size: few; J gene: TRBJ1-1; CDR3 DNA: TGTGCCAGCAGTTCAGTCATTAGGACTCACACTGAAGCTTTCTTT; CDR3 protein: CASSSVIRTHTEAFF
V gene: TRBV7-2; D gene: TRBD1; clone size: many; J gene: TRBJ1-1; CDR3 DNA: TGTGCCAGCAGCCCGTTGACAGGGATTAATACTGAAGCTTTCTTT; CDR3 protein: CASSPLTGINTEAFF
V gene: TRBV7-9; D gene: .; clone size: many; J gene: TRBJ1-2; CDR3 DNA: TGTGCCAGCAGCTTGTCGATGGGGGCGGATTATGGCTACACCTTC; CDR3 protein: CASSLSMGADYGYTF
V gene: TRBV7-6; D gene: .; clone size: many; J gene: TRBJ1-4; CDR3 DNA: TGTGCCAGCAGCCCGGGGACATCCTGGGACACTAATGAAAAACTGTTTTTT; CDR3 protein: CASSPGTSWDTNEKLFF
V gene: TRBV2; D gene: .; clone size: .; J gene: TRBJ1-1; CDR3 DNA: TGTGCCAGCCCTTTAGGACAGAGGAACGCTGAAGCTTTCTTT; CDR3 protein: CASPLGQRNAEAFF
V gene: TRBV5-8; D gene: .; clone size: few; J gene: TRBJ1-5; CDR3 DNA: TGTGCCAGCCGCTACGGGTATCAGCCCCAGCATTTT; CDR3 protein: CASRYGYQPQHF
V gene: TRBV6-6; D gene: .; clone size: .; J gene: TRBJ2-3; CDR3 DNA: TGTGCCAGCAGTTACGACCGACAGACCACTAGCACAGATACGCAGTATTTT; CDR3 protein: CASSYDRQTTSTDTQYF
V gene: TRBV27; D gene: TRBD1; clone size: many; J gene: TRBJ1-2; CDR3 DNA: TGTGCCAGCAGTCCCAGGACAGGAGTATATGGCTACACCTTC; CDR3 protein: CASSPRTGVYGYTF
V gene: TRBV7-9; D gene: TRBD1; clone size: .; J gene: TRBJ1-5; CDR3 DNA: TGTGCCAGCAGCTTCACGGGGACAGGGAATCAGCCCCAGCATTTT; CDR3 protein: CASSFTGTGNQPQHF
V gene: TRBV3-1; D gene: .; clone size: .; J gene: TRBJ1-2; CDR3 DNA: TGTGCCAGCAGCCAAGAGGGTGGAACCCCCTATGGCTACACCTTC; CDR3 protein: CASSQEGGTPYGYTF
V gene: TRBV11-2; D gene: .; clone size: .; J gene: TRBJ1-2; CDR3 DNA: TGTGCCAGCAGCTTAAATTCCAGGGGATCGGGAAGAGGCTACACCTTC; CDR3 protein: CASSLNSRGSGRGYTF
V gene: TRBV6-5; D gene: .; clone size: few; J gene: TRBJ1-2; CDR3 DNA: TGTGCCAGCAGTTACCTCTCAGGGAGAAGTGGCTACACCTTC; CDR3 protein: CASSYLSGRSGYTF
V gene: TRBV7-8; D gene: .; clone size: .; J gene: TRBJ2-3; CDR3 DNA: TGTGCCAGCAGCTTTTTTGGGGGGCAGGGCACAGATACGCAGTATTTT; CDR3 protein: CASSFFGGQGTDTQYF
V gene: TRBV28; D gene: .; clone size: .; J gene: TRBJ2-1; CDR3 DNA: TGTGCCAGCAGTGGCTCCAATCCCCGGGGCGAGCAGTTCTTC; CDR3 protein: CASSGSNPRGEQFF
V gene: TRBV6-5; D gene: .; clone size: .; J gene: TRBJ1-2; CDR3 DNA: TGTGCCAGCAGTTACTCGACCTACGGGGATCGGGGCTATGGCTACACCTTC; CDR3 protein: CASSYSTYGDRGYGYTF
V gene: TRBV12-3/TRBV12-4; D gene: TRBD1; clone size: few; J gene: TRBJ1-2; CDR3 DNA: TGTGCCAGCAGTCCCGGACAGGTAGACAGCTACACCTTC; CDR3 protein: CASSPGQVDSYTF
V gene: TRBV14; D gene: .; clone size: .; J gene: TRBJ1-2; CDR3 DNA: TGTGCCAGCAGCCACCGGACAGATGTTAACTATGGCTACACCTTC; CDR3 protein: CASSHRTDVNYGYTF
V gene: TRBV7-2; D gene: .; clone size: many; J gene: TRBJ1-5; CDR3 DNA: TGTGCCAGCAGCTTAACCCAGTACAATCAGCCCCAGCATTTT; CDR3 protein: CASSLTQYNQPQHF
V gene: TRBV11-2; D gene: TRBD2; clone size: .; J gene: TRBJ2-1; CDR3 DNA: TGTGCCAGCAGCTTAGCGCGGGGGGTCACCTACAATGAGCAGTTCTTC; CDR3 protein: CASSLARGVTYNEQFF
V gene: TRBV29-1; D gene: TRBD2; clone size: once; J gene: TRBJ2-2; CDR3 DNA: TGCAGCGTTGAAAAACTAGCGGACACCGGGGAGCTGTTTTTT; CDR3 protein: CSVEKLADTGELFF
V gene: TRBV10-2; D gene: .; clone size: .; J gene: TRBJ2-7; CDR3 DNA: TGCGCCAGCGGCGGGTTACCCGAGCAGTACTTC; CDR3 protein: CASGGLPEQYF
V gene: TRBV7-2; D gene: TRBD1; clone size: many; J gene: TRBJ2-3; CDR3 DNA: TGTGCCAGCAGCCAAAATACAGGGGGTGGAACTCCTAGCACAGATACGCAGTATTTT; CDR3 protein: CASSQNTGGGTPSTDTQYF
V gene: TRBV7-6; D gene: .; clone size: few; J gene: TRBJ1-5; CDR3 DNA: TGTGCCAGCAGCCCAGGACACTATCAGCCCCAGCATTTT; CDR3 protein: CASSPGHYQPQHF
V gene: TRBV6-5; D gene: .; clone size: .; J gene: TRBJ2-1; CDR3 DNA: TGTGCCAGCAGTCTCTCGAAGGACCCCCGGGATGAGCAGTTCTTC; CDR3 protein: CASSLSKDPRDEQFF
V gene: TRBV25-1; D gene: .; clone size: .; J gene: TRBJ1-1; CDR3 DNA: TGTGCCAGCAGTAACGGGCCTGAAGCTTTCTTT; CDR3 protein: CASSNGPEAFF
V gene: TRBV5-1; D gene: .; clone size: few; J gene: TRBJ2-3; CDR3 DNA: TGCGCCAGCAGCTCAAGGACCCCCAGCGACACAGATACGCAGTATTTT; CDR3 protein: CASSSRTPSDTDTQYF
V gene: TRBV7-6; D gene: .; clone size: many; J gene: TRBJ2-1; CDR3 DNA: TGTGCCAGCAGCTTAGTTGAGGGGCCCTACTACAATGAGCAGTTCTTC; CDR3 protein: CASSLVEGPYYNEQFF